The 18 T cell receptor beta chains below were found in one sample sequenced in a study of memory CD4+ T cells and cytomegalovirus serostatus. The sort gate was single viable CD3+CD4+CD8-CD45RO+ cells for memory CD4+ T cells. Method: immunoSEQ multiplex PCR; TCRdb's copy keeps in-frame clones and lacks some. The sample has about 60,000 clones; approximately 82% are singletons. Sequences were obtained from memory CD4+ T cells from blood. The receptors here all came from an adult in good health and CMV-seronegative. Some clones in this sample may be carry-over from other donors' samples.

V and J are TRBV5-6 and TRBJ2-1, with 9 bases lining up with TRBD2. In germline, CDR1 is SGHDT, CDR2 YYEEEE. With 4 bases clipped from V and 5 bases from J, the junction kept 7 bases outside the gene matches. This CDR3 contains 15 residues. DNA for the CDR3: TGTGCCAGCAGCGGCCCCGGGACTAGCAACAATGAGCAGTTCTTC. Translation: CASSGPGTSNNEQFF.

This clone was detected a few times. The J gene is TRBJ1-2, the V gene TRBV28, with D unclear. The CDR3 sequence is 12 residues long. Trimming removed 2 bases at V and 7 bases at J, with 8 bases between. The germline V gene encodes CDR1 MDHEN and CDR2 SYDVKM. In DNA form, the CDR3 reads TGTGCCAGCAGTTTACGTGGTGGTGGCTACACCTTC. It encodes CASSLRGGGYTF.

For the CDR3, the DNA is TGTGCCAGCAGAAAGGACCCTAGCTCCTACGAGCAGTACTTC. Translation gives CASRKDPSSYEQYF. This rearrangement joins TRBV6-6 to TRBJ2-7, with D unresolved. V was clipped by 6 bases and J by 0 bases, with 12 bases between them. This CDR3 has 14 amino acids. Germline-derived CDR1 and CDR2 are MNHNY and SVGAGI (reference sequence).

V is TRBV7-2 and J is TRBJ2-1; no firm D call. The CDR3 totals 14 residues. Germline CDR1 is SGHTA and CDR2 is FQGNSA. V was trimmed by 1 base and J by 6 bases, leaving 10 bases between them. As DNA, the CDR3 is TGTGCCAGCAGCTTAGTAAGAGTGTCCAATGAGCAGTTCTTC. Translated, it gives CASSLVRVSNEQFF.

V and J are TRBV28 and TRBJ2-3; 9 bases are shared with TRBD2. Germline lookup yields CDR1 MDHEN and CDR2 SYDVKM. The trim removed 8 bases at V and 3 bases at J, leaving 6 bases unmatched. This CDR3 comprises 14 residues. The CDR3 DNA follows: TGTGCCAGCTGCCTAGCGGGACGGACAGATACGCAGTATTTT. Translation gives CASCLAGRTDTQYF.

The rearrangement links TRBV20-1 to TRBJ1-2; 8 bases line up with TRBD1. In germline, CDR1 is DFQATT, CDR2 SNEGSKA (reference sequence). The CDR3 totals 11 residues. CDR3: CRPGQDYGYTF. Written as DNA, the CDR3 is TGCAGACCGGGACAGGACTATGGCTACACCTTC.

The chain carries TRBV2 and TRBJ1-2; D is unclear. CDR3 length equals 14 residues. From germline, CDR1 is SNHLY and CDR2 FYNNEI. Trimming took 4 bases from V and 0 from J, leaving 9 bases between them. CDR3 region: CASSGVGPNYGYTF. DNA of the CDR3: TGTGCCAGCAGTGGGGTCGGCCCTAACTATGGCTACACCTTC.

V is TRBV28 and J is TRBJ1-1; possible D gene TRBD1, 6 bases. The CDR3 is 14 residues long. Per the germline V gene, CDR1 is MDHEN and CDR2 is SYDVKM. Trimming took 6 bases from V and 0 from J, leaving 11 bases between them. CDR3 residues: CASSPGGLNTEAFF. CDR3 DNA sequence: TGTGCCAGCAGCCCGGGGGGCTTGAACACTGAAGCTTTCTTT.

The chain carries TRBV12-5 and TRBJ2-3; 10 bases line up with TRBD2. The CDR3 loop spans 16 amino acids. The V gene end was trimmed by 4 bases and the J gene end by 5 bases; junction bases not matched to a gene: 9. Per the germline V gene, CDR1 is LGHNT and CDR2 is FRNRAP. This chain's CDR3 is CASGSPSGRAVDTQYF. CDR3 nucleotides: TGTGCTAGTGGTTCCCCAAGCGGGAGGGCCGTAGATACGCAGTATTTT.

This sequence joins TRBV11-1 and TRBJ2-2, with 13 positions matching TRBD2. After removal of 4 bases from V and 2 bases from J, the junction contained 7 bases not matched to a gene. CDR3 size: 18 residues. Germline V lookup: CDR1 SGHAT, CDR2 FQDESV (reference sequence). The CDR3 loop reads CASSSLRTSGRNTGELFF. In DNA form, the CDR3 reads TGTGCCAGCAGCTCCCTTAGGACTAGCGGGAGAAACACCGGGGAGCTGTTTTTT.

J is TRBJ1-1 and V is TRBV30, with D possibly being TRBD1 (6 bases). V was cut by 2 bases and J by 9 bases, with 16 bases left in between. CDR1 is GTSNPN and CDR2 is SVGIG in the germline V gene (reference sequence). The CDR3 contains 13 residues. Here the CDR3 reads CAWSLGGAGKAFF. DNA for the CDR3: TGTGCCTGGAGTTTAGGGGGTGCGGGGAAAGCTTTCTTT.

The V gene is TRBV19, the J gene TRBJ1-2; possibly TRBD1 for D (6 bases). Germline values: CDR1 LNHDA, CDR2 SQIVND (reference sequence). The CDR3 contains 13 residues. The V gene lost 6 bases and the J gene lost 8 bases, with 16 bases spanning the gap. CDR3 region: CASSILQGRGYTF. CDR3 coding DNA: TGTGCCAGTAGCATATTACAGGGCCGAGGCTACACCTTC.

The chain has TRBV14 and TRBJ1-1; D not resolved. Per germline, CDR1 SGHDN and CDR2 FVKESK. CDR3 length: 14 residues. V lost 4 bases, J lost 0 bases, and 9 bases lay in between. This CDR3 is CASSPPGMNTEAFF. The CDR3 DNA reads as TGTGCCAGCAGCCCCCCCGGCATGAACACTGAAGCTTTCTTT.

The chain carries TRBV28 and TRBJ2-7; D is uncertain. This CDR3 is 15 amino acids long. Trimming shortened V by 5 bases and J by 0 bases, and 14 bases separated the two germline ends. Germline CDR1 is MDHEN and CDR2 is SYDVKM. The CDR3 DNA follows: TGTGCCAGCAGTCCTTCCGGCGTAAGCTCCTACGAGCAGTACTTC. This gives the protein CASSPSGVSSYEQYF.

This clone was seen a few times. The chain employs TRBV10-3 and TRBJ1-4; maybe TRBD1 (5 bases). The germline gives CDR1 ENHRY, CDR2 SYGVKD. This CDR3 is built from 15 residues. V lost 2 bases, J lost 4 bases, and 11 bases lay in between. Here the CDR3 DNA reads TGTGCCATCAGTGAGGGGGCGAAGAGTAATGAAAAACTGTTTTTT. Protein product: CAISEGAKSNEKLFF.

Only one count was recorded for this clone. The rearrangement uses TRBV2 and TRBJ2-7; possible D gene TRBD1, 5 bases. The CDR3 length is 12 residues. The germline CDR1 and CDR2 sequences are SNHLY and FYNNEI. Trimming removed 7 bases at V and 4 bases at J, with 11 bases between. The CDR3 reads CASTRDRYEQYF. DNA of the CDR3: TGTGCCAGCACCCGAGACAGATACGAGCAGTACTTC.

The rearrangement uses TRBV7-9 and TRBJ1-6; D is possibly TRBD1 (5 bases). The germline V gene has CDR1 SEHNR and CDR2 FQNEAQ (reference sequence). The CDR3 runs 12 residues. V lost 8 bases to trimming and J lost 8 bases, with 10 bases between them. The CDR3, as DNA: TGTGCCAGCGGGGGGAGGGATTCACCCCTCCACTTT. The encoded protein is CASGGRDSPLHF. Full variable domain (missing parts from reference TRBV7-9 and TRBJ1-6): DTGVSQNPRHKITKRGQNVTFRCDPISEHNRLYWYRQTLGQGPEFLTYFQNEAQLEKSRLLSDRFSAERPKGSFSTLEIQRTEQGDSAMYLCASGGRDSPLHFGNGTRLTVT.

The chain uses TRBV7-9 and TRBJ1-1; a weak D match, TRBD1 (6 bases). This CDR3 is 15 amino acids long. V was pared by 5 bases and J by 4 bases, with 17 bases between. The germline gives CDR1 SEHNR, CDR2 FQNEAQ (reference sequence). CDR3 residues: CASSPDRTSSTEAFF. The CDR3 DNA is TGTGCCAGCAGCCCAGACAGGACCTCCAGCACTGAAGCTTTCTTT. The variable domain in full, with the rest retrieved from reference TRBV7-9 and TRBJ1-1, is DTGVSQNPRHKITKRGQNVTFRCDPISEHNRLYWYRQTLGQGPEFLTYFQNEAQLEKSRLLSDRFSAERPKGSFSTLEIQRTEQGDSAMYLCASSPDRTSSTEAFFGQGTRLTVV.